The 21 T cell receptor beta chains listed next were all sequenced from one sample in a study of cytomegalovirus exposure and HLA in healthy donors (TCRdb year 2017). The library was generated by the immunoSEQ multiplex PCR assay. A mixture of 60 forward primers for TCR Vbeta segments and 13 reverse primers for TCR Jbeta segments was used in the multiplex PCR. The immuneACCESS repertoire file appears here via TCRdb, limited to in-frame rearrangements. These files lack a portion of the clones; in checked studies, under half of the deficit traces to unresolved V genes, and the cause of the others is not known. The sample table gives about 150,000 clones. The biggest ten clones account for about 1.6% of the sample. The sample was PBMCs. All receptors derive from a woman aged 50 to 60 in good health and CMV-seronegative.

The V call is TRBV29-1, the J call TRBJ2-5; 10 bases line up with TRBD1. From germline, CDR1 is SQVTM and CDR2 ANQGSEA. The CDR3 length is 13 residues. J gave up 11 bases and V 6 bases, and 12 bases lay outside the gene matches. CDR3 loop: CSVGTGDSWEQYF. As DNA, the CDR3 is TGCAGCGTCGGGACAGGGGATTCGTGGGAGCAGTACTTC.

This chain joins TRBV4-1 and TRBJ2-1; D is possibly TRBD1 (6 bases). This CDR3 region has 14 residues. Germline V gives CDR1 MGHRA, CDR2 YSYEKL. V lost 1 base and J lost 7, with 11 bases in between. CDR3 nucleotide sequence: TGCGCCAGCAGCCAAGGTCAGGGGTGGAATGAGCAGTTCTTC. It is translated as CASSQGQGWNEQFF.

The chain employs TRBV5-1 and TRBJ2-5; D might be TRBD1 (5 bases). This CDR3 region has 14 residues. From germline, CDR1 is SGHRS and CDR2 YFSETQ. The V gene lost 6 bases and the J gene lost 1 base, with 13 bases spanning the gap. The CDR3 here is CASNVGELQETQYF. The CDR3 bases are TGCGCCAGCAATGTAGGGGAACTCCAAGAGACCCAGTACTTC.

V is TRBV5-5 and J is TRBJ2-7, with 10 bases aligning to TRBD1. Germline V gene sequence: CDR1 SGHKS, CDR2 YYEKEE (reference sequence). V was pared by 0 bases and J by 7 bases, with 4 bases of the junction left unmatched. CDR3 length: 14 amino acids. In nucleotides, the CDR3 is TGTGCCAGCAGCTTGGGGGACAGGGGTAGGGAGCAGTACTTC. Encoded protein: CASSLGDRGREQYF.

CDR3 nucleotide sequence: TGCACCAGCAGCCAATGGAATCGGGACAGGGGCGCGGCTGGCTACACCTTC. This sequence encodes CTSSQWNRDRGAAGYTF. This chain connects TRBV1 to TRBJ1-2; TRBD1 is taken as the D call from the table, unchecked against the DNA. TRBV1 has pseudogene status. The CDR3 extends over 17 amino acids.

The chain uses TRBV4-1 and TRBJ2-5, with 7 bases matching TRBD1. CDR1 and CDR2 from the germline V gene are MGHRA and YSYEKL. This CDR3 has 14 residues. V shed 3 bases, J shed 1 base, and the junction held 2 bases outside the gene matches. Here the CDR3 reads CASSHRTGQETQYF. Here the CDR3 DNA reads TGCGCCAGCAGCCACCGGACAGGCCAAGAGACCCAGTACTTC.

DNA of the CDR3: TGCGCCAGCAGCGGGAGCGCGGACCTTTACAATGAGCAGTTCTTC. Its translation is CASSGSADLYNEQFF. This sequence joins TRBV5-1 and TRBJ2-1; D perhaps matches TRBD2 (5 bases). The CDR3 has 15 residues. In germline, CDR1 is SGHRS, CDR2 YFSETQ. V was shortened by 4 bases and J by 4 bases, with 15 bases between the two germline ends.

The chain has TRBV27 and TRBJ1-2, with D possibly being TRBD1 (5 bases). Trimming shortened V by 7 bases and J by 2 bases, and 20 bases separated the two germline ends. This CDR3 spans 16 amino acids. Germline lookup yields CDR1 MNHEY and CDR2 SMNVEV (reference sequence). In DNA form, the CDR3 reads TGTGCCAGCAAGCAGGGCTCTCAGCCCACCAACTATGGCTACACCTTC. Protein: CASKQGSQPTNYGYTF.

V usage is TRBV27 and J usage is TRBJ2-1; 14 bases match TRBD2. Germline assignment: CDR1 MNHEY and CDR2 SMNVEV (reference sequence). The CDR3 loop spans 18 amino acids. V was clipped by 5 bases and J by 5 bases; unmatched bases: 11. DNA of the CDR3: TGTGCCAGCAGTGGGAGGACTAGCGGGGGGAGGAGGGACAATGAGCAGTTCTTC. This translates into CASSGRTSGGRRDNEQFF.

The chain combines TRBV6-6 with TRBJ2-1; D perhaps matches TRBD1 (6 bases). The ends were cut back, 2 bases at V and 5 bases at J, with 13 bases in the middle. Germline V CDR1 and CDR2: MNHNY, SVGAGI (reference sequence). This CDR3 is 15 amino acids long. This CDR3 is CASSYDRTRNNEQFF. The CDR3 DNA sequence: TGTGCCAGCAGTTACGACAGGACGAGGAACAATGAGCAGTTCTTC.

The genes are TRBV18 and TRBJ2-7; 9 nucleotides agree with TRBD1. CDR1 is KGHSH, CDR2 LQKENI, per germline. Germline trimming cut 3 bases from V and 5 bases from J; bases unmatched to any gene: 5. The CDR3 consists of 14 residues. CDR3 sequence reads: CASSPQGQGDEQYF. CDR3 coding DNA: TGTGCCAGCTCACCCCAGGGACAGGGAGACGAGCAGTACTTC.

The chain combines TRBV7-8 with TRBJ1-6, with D uncertain. Trimming pared 3 bases from V and 7 bases from J, leaving 10 bases between. From germline, CDR1 is SGHVS and CDR2 FQNEAQ. The CDR3 is 14 amino acids. The CDR3 DNA reads TGTGCCAGCAGCTTGAGGGAGCGCAATTCACCCCTCCACTTT. Its protein is CASSLRERNSPLHF.

The V call is TRBV7-2, the J call TRBJ1-3; 9 bases are shared with TRBD1. This CDR3 has 14 amino acids. V was clipped by 4 bases and J by 6 bases; unmatched bases: 4. Germline V gene lookup returns CDR1 SGHTA and CDR2 FQGNSA. CDR3: CASSWGQGENTIYF. CDR3 nucleotide sequence: TGTGCCAGCAGCTGGGGACAGGGCGAAAACACCATATATTTT.

Comment on this clone: Relative to the germline gene, one junction end is altered; a read error may explain this. The gene calls are TRBV13 and TRBJ2-2, with 9 bases aligning to TRBD1. Per germline, CDR1 PRHDT and CDR2 FYEKMQ (reference sequence). The CDR3 runs 17 residues. As DNA, the CDR3 is TGTGCCAGCAGCAACAGGGGGCGCGGGGCGAACAACGGGGAGCTGTTTTTT. It yields the protein CASSNRGRGANNGELFF.

This chain connects TRBV11-2 to TRBJ1-2; 9 positions agree with TRBD1. The CDR3 contains 13 residues. Germline CDR1 SGHAT, CDR2 FQNNGV. The V segment lost 4 bases and the J segment 6 bases; nucleotides outside the gene matches: 3. Here the CDR3 DNA reads TGTGCCAGCAGCTACTGGACAGGGGATGGCTACACCTTC. Its translation: CASSYWTGDGYTF.

The genes are TRBV15 and TRBJ1-5; 12 positions match TRBD1. The junction had 3 bases not matched to a gene; V was cut back by 5 bases and J by 1 base. The CDR3 runs to 16 residues. In germline, CDR1 is LNHNV, CDR2 YYDKDF (reference sequence). The CDR3 reads CATSGGQGASNQPQHF. In DNA form, the CDR3 reads TGTGCCACCAGCGGGGGACAGGGGGCCAGCAATCAGCCCCAGCATTTT.

The genes are TRBV29-1 and TRBJ2-6; TRBD1 might be the D (6 bases). CDR1 and CDR2 from the germline V gene are SQVTM and ANQGSEA. This CDR3 spans 12 amino acids. Trimming took 4 bases from V and 13 from J, leaving 14 bases between them. CDR3: CSVGQGPHVLTF. The CDR3 DNA reads as TGCAGCGTTGGTCAGGGGCCCCATGTCCTGACTTTC.

J is TRBJ2-1 and V is TRBV5-4; 7 bases match TRBD1. The J segment lost 6 bases and the V segment lost 3 bases, leaving 3 bases of the junction unmatched. The V gene's germline CDR1 is SGHNT and CDR2 YYREEE (reference sequence). The CDR3 loop spans 13 amino acids. The CDR3 reads CASSSTGVNEQFF. CDR3 in DNA: TGTGCCAGCAGCTCAACAGGGGTCAATGAGCAGTTCTTC.

V is TRBV7-2 and J is TRBJ1-2; 10 bases fit TRBD1. V was pared by 5 bases and J by 3 bases, with 6 bases of the junction left unmatched. CDR1 SGHTA and CDR2 FQGNSA come from the germline V gene. The CDR3 has 15 residues. The CDR3 DNA sequence: TGTGCCAGCAGCGAGACAGGGGGCCTTGACTATGGCTACACCTTC. Translated, it gives CASSETGGLDYGYTF.

The V gene is TRBV5-1, the J gene TRBJ2-7; perhaps TRBD2 as D (6 bases). Trimming removed 7 bases at V and 3 bases at J, with 17 bases between. Germline V CDR1 and CDR2: SGHRS, YFSETQ. The CDR3 length is 14 residues. The CDR3: CASSRDLARYEQYF. In DNA, the CDR3 is TGCGCCAGCTCCCGGGACTTAGCCCGCTACGAGCAGTACTTC.

V gene TRBV27 combines with J gene TRBJ1-2; 11 nucleotides match TRBD1. Germline CDR1 reads MNHEY; CDR2 reads SMNVEV (reference sequence). This CDR3 spans 14 amino acids. Trimming at V came to 4 bases and at J to 8 bases, leaving 6 bases not matched to a gene. CDR3 loop: CASSCWDRGCGYTF. The CDR3 DNA is TGTGCCAGCAGTTGTTGGGACAGGGGGTGCGGCTACACCTTC.